This T cell receptor (beta chain) emerged from a study of regulatory T cells in long-lasting Graves disease. As for time point: newly diagnosed GD, antithyroid drugs for less than 3 months. The authors made the TCR library using RNA they extracted from PBMCs. The patients were enrolled through endocrinology in Xi'an, China. With 2 bases removed from V and 3 bases from J, the gap between germline ends came to 14 bases. The CDR3 covers 16 residues. The germline V gene has CDR1 WNHNN and CDR2 SYGVQD (reference sequence). A few counts support this clonotype. To make TCR beta libraries, researchers used iRepertoire HTBI primers and Arm-PCR of CDR3 regions. TCRdb called the multiplex PCR reads again in MiXCR, with one record for every CDR3 protein. Among around 400,000 distinct CDR3 sequences listed, approximately 15% were seen once. The data were also submitted as part of a second study, on T cells in Graves' hyperthyroidism and ophthalmopathy.

The receptor was isolated from a woman aged 40 to 49 with Graves disease. The sequenced sample was peripheral blood mononuclear cells (PBMCs), obtained at new diagnosis, from a patient treated with antithyroid drugs. The chain combines TRBV10-1 with TRBJ1-5; perhaps TRBD1 as D (5 bases). CDR3 sequence (DNA): TGCGCCAGCAGTGAGGGTCCCGGGGCCGACAATCAGCCCCAGCATTTT. Residues: CASSEGPGADNQPQHF.